This entry lists 17 T cell receptor beta chains sequenced from one sample in a study of radiotherapy plus CTLA-4 blockade in lung cancer. The repertoire was sequenced with immunoSEQ multiplex PCR; TCRdb's copy has only in-frame clones and lacks some. The data show approximately 40,000 clones, around 70% seen once. The starting material was peripheral blood, obtained from a patient treated with radiotherapy plus ipilimumab. The receptors shown here come from a human donor with non-small cell lung cancer who had stable disease on radiotherapy plus ipilimumab.

The J gene is TRBJ2-5, the V gene TRBV10-3; 8 bases agree with TRBD1. The CDR3 loop spans 15 amino acids. Germline trimming cut 6 bases from V and 5 bases from J; bases unmatched to any gene: 11. Germline values: CDR1 ENHRY, CDR2 SYGVKD. The CDR3 here is CAISPGGSQAETQYF. As DNA, the CDR3 is TGTGCCATCAGCCCAGGGGGCTCCCAGGCGGAGACCCAGTACTTC.

This clone has a handful of counts. The gene calls are TRBV5-6 and TRBJ1-1; TRBD1 matches 7 bases. CDR1 is SGHDT, CDR2 YYEEEE, per germline. The trim removed 3 bases at V and 5 bases at J, leaving 10 bases unmatched. This CDR3 contains 15 residues. CDR3 nucleotides: TGTGCCAGCAGCTCCCTGAGGGGGCAGAGGACTGAAGCTTTCTTT. This gives the protein CASSSLRGQRTEAFF.

This clone was seen ten or more times. The sample contains more than one DNA sequence encoding this CDR3. The gene calls are TRBV5-6 and TRBJ1-1; D remains unclear. This CDR3 spans 14 amino acids. Looked up from germline, CDR1 is SGHDT and CDR2 is YYEEEE. Trimming stripped 1 base from V and 2 bases from J, with 9 bases between. CDR3 sequence reads: CASSLLGRNTEAFF. The CDR3 DNA reads TGTGCCAGCAGCTTGCTAGGTCGTAACACTGAAGCTTTCTTT.

V gene TRBV4-1 combines with J gene TRBJ1-1; TRBD1 might be the D (5 bases). The ends were cut back, 4 bases at V and 0 bases at J, with 6 bases in the middle. CDR1 is MGHRA and CDR2 is YSYEKL in the germline V gene. The CDR3 contains 13 residues. The CDR3 sequence: CASSLRVNTEAFF. CDR3 DNA sequence: TGCGCCAGCAGCCTCAGGGTGAACACTGAAGCTTTCTTT.

This clone was seen only once. The J gene is TRBJ1-5, the V gene TRBV29-1; 8 nucleotides align to TRBD1. The V and J ends lost 7 bases and 5 bases, in that order; junction bases with no gene match: 7. Germline V gene data show CDR1 as SQVTM and CDR2 as ANQGSEA. The CDR3 spans 13 residues. The CDR3 region is CSAGTGHHQPQHF. For the CDR3, the DNA is TGCAGCGCGGGGACAGGTCATCATCAGCCCCAGCATTTT.

The rearrangement uses TRBV25-1 and TRBJ2-5; D might be TRBD2 (5 bases). V lost 1 base and J 4 bases, leaving 13 bases between the germline ends. CDR1 and CDR2 from the germline V gene are MGHDK and SYGVNS. CDR3 length: 15 residues. The CDR3 coding sequence is TGTGCCAGCAGTGAATGGGTCGGCGGAGGAGAGACCCAGTACTTC. Protein product: CASSEWVGGGETQYF.

V usage is TRBV2 and J usage is TRBJ2-7; TRBD1 matches 11 bases. The CDR3 consists of 12 residues. CDR1 is SNHLY, CDR2 FYNNEI, per germline. V was pared by 10 bases and J by 3 bases, with 2 bases of the junction left unmatched. CDR3 coding DNA: TGTGCCACCGGGACAGGGGGCTACGAGCAGTACTTC. Its translation is CATGTGGYEQYF.

The V call is TRBV2, the J call TRBJ1-5; D not certain. CDR1 and CDR2 from the germline V gene are SNHLY and FYNNEI. CDR3 length: 14 residues. V was trimmed by 4 bases and J by 7 bases, leaving 14 bases between them. The CDR3 DNA reads as TGTGCCAGCAGTGCCCCCCGGGGTAGGCAGCCCCAGCATTTT. This codes for CASSAPRGRQPQHF.

This clone was observed a handful of times. The genes are TRBV2 and TRBJ2-7; TRBD1 aligns across 8 bases. V shed 5 bases and J 2 bases; nucleotides not matched to a gene: 8. CDR1 is SNHLY, CDR2 FYNNEI, per germline. There are 15 residues in the CDR3. The CDR3 protein is CASSKEAGGTYEQYF. Written as DNA, the CDR3 is TGTGCCAGCAGTAAAGAGGCAGGGGGCACCTACGAGCAGTACTTC.

The genes are TRBV5-4 and TRBJ1-6, with TRBD1 identical over 7 bases. Trimming removed 4 bases from V and 4 bases from J; junction bases left unmatched: 2. This CDR3 region has 14 residues. Germline V gives CDR1 SGHNT, CDR2 YYREEE (reference sequence). The CDR3 nucleotides read TGTGCCAGCAGCGAGGGACAGTATAATTCACCCCTCCACTTT. Protein: CASSEGQYNSPLHF.

The chain has TRBV20-1 and TRBJ2-4; a possible D gene is TRBD1 (6 bases). This CDR3 comprises 11 residues. Germline-derived CDR1 and CDR2 are DFQATT and SNEGSKA (reference sequence). The V end lost 6 bases, the J end lost 8 bases, and 11 bases lay between the germline ends. In DNA, the CDR3 is TGCAGTGCCCGGACAGTGGACATTCAGTACTTC. Encoded protein: CSARTVDIQYF.

This clone was observed once. The gene calls are TRBV5-1 and TRBJ2-1, with D perhaps TRBD1 (6 bases). Between the trimmed V and J ends, which lost 1 base and 4 bases, there was a span of 12 bases. The CDR3 length is 15 residues. CDR1 is SGHRS, CDR2 YFSETQ, per germline. The DNA of the CDR3 is TGCGCCAGCAGCTTGAGGTGGGGGCTATACAATGAGCAGTTCTTC. Translating gives CASSLRWGLYNEQFF.

The count of this clone is one. Here the CDR3 DNA reads TGTGCCAGCTCACTAAGGACAGACACCGGGGAGCTGTTTTTT. Translated, it gives CASSLRTDTGELFF. This chain joins TRBV18 and TRBJ2-2, with a tentative D call TRBD1 (6 bases). This CDR3 region has 14 residues. Trimming pared 4 bases from V and 3 bases from J, leaving 9 bases between. Germline CDR1 reads KGHSH; CDR2 reads LQKENI.

The CDR3 region is CASRLQGAGGYTF. CDR3 sequence (DNA): TGTGCCAGCAGGTTACAGGGGGCTGGAGGCTACACCTTC. The chain carries TRBV28 and TRBJ1-2, with TRBD1 matching over 9 bases. This CDR3 has 13 residues. CDR1 and CDR2 (germline): MDHEN, SYDVKM. V was pared by 6 bases and J by 8 bases, with 7 bases of the junction left unmatched.

This clone was recorded once. The chain employs TRBV5-4 and TRBJ1-6, with D tentatively TRBD1 (5 bases). V gave up 3 bases and J gave up 8 bases, with 12 bases separating them. Per the germline V gene, CDR1 is SGHNT and CDR2 is YYREEE (reference sequence). The CDR3 is 14 residues long. CDR3: CASSSRQLDSPLHF. CDR3 bases: TGTGCCAGCAGCTCCCGACAGTTAGATTCACCCCTCCACTTT.

This clone appeared a few times. This chain links TRBV5-1 with TRBJ1-1; 8 bases match TRBD1. Germline values: CDR1 SGHRS, CDR2 YFSETQ. This CDR3 contains 14 residues. The trim removed 0 bases at V and 10 bases at J, leaving 8 bases unmatched. CDR3 residues: CASSLGTGNLVAFF. The CDR3 bases are TGCGCCAGCAGCTTGGGGACAGGGAATCTTGTAGCTTTCTTT.

This clone was seen a handful of times. The rearrangement links TRBV7-2 to TRBJ2-7; 8 bases line up with TRBD2. The germline CDR1 and CDR2 sequences are SGHTA and FQGNSA. The CDR3 is made up of 18 amino acids. The V gene end was trimmed by 3 bases and the J gene end by 4 bases; junction bases not matched to a gene: 17. As DNA, the CDR3 is TGTGCCAGCAGCTTGGGGATAGCGGCGGGGGGCATCGGATACGAGCAGTACTTC. Residues: CASSLGIAAGGIGYEQYF.